Each of the 32 T cell receptor beta chains below was sequenced from the same sample in a study of T cells in localized non-small cell lung cancer. Libraries were prepared by immunoSEQ multiplex PCR; TCRdb keeps only in-frame clonotypes and omits some of them. The sample records 25,000 to 35,000 clones, approximately 84% being singletons. The source was peripheral blood mononuclear cells, collected before any cancer treatment. The origin of the receptors is a man aged 35-75 years with stage III lung adenocarcinoma.

This chain joins TRBV25-1 and TRBJ1-6; TRBD1 aligns across 9 bases. J gave up 1 base and V 8 bases, and 6 bases lay outside the gene matches. Per the germline V gene, CDR1 is MGHDK and CDR2 is SYGVNS. The CDR3 has 16 residues. CDR3 DNA: TGTGCCAGCGGAGACAGGGGGGTATCCTATAATTCACCCCTCCACTTT. Its translation: CASGDRGVSYNSPLHF.

The chain employs TRBV7-2 and TRBJ1-3; perhaps TRBD1 as D (6 bases). V was shortened by 5 bases and J by 4 bases, with 15 bases between the two germline ends. The CDR3 spans 15 residues. Per the germline V gene, CDR1 is SGHTA and CDR2 is FQGNSA. The DNA of the CDR3 is TGTGCCAGCAGCGCCGGCCGCAGGGGAGGAAACACCATATATTTT. This translates into CASSAGRRGGNTIYF.

J is TRBJ2-1 and V is TRBV19; 11 bases match TRBD2. The CDR3 contains 15 residues. Losses at the gene ends were 6 bases for V and 7 bases for J; bases not matched to a gene: 8. Germline V gene data show CDR1 as LNHDA and CDR2 as SQIVND (reference sequence). The CDR3 spells CASSFSGRAGNEQFF. The CDR3 region has the DNA TGTGCCAGTAGCTTTAGCGGGAGGGCCGGGAATGAGCAGTTCTTC.

In nucleotides, the CDR3 is TGTGCCAGCACCCGTAACTATGGCTACACCTTC. The encoded protein is CASTRNYGYTF. The genes are TRBV28 and TRBJ1-2; no definite D call. The germline gives CDR1 MDHEN, CDR2 SYDVKM. This CDR3 region has 11 residues. Trimming took off 7 bases at V and 1 base at J, with 4 bases between the two ends.

The rearrangement links TRBV11-2 to TRBJ1-1; D remains unclear. V lost 2 bases to trimming and J lost 6 bases, with 13 bases between them. Germline values: CDR1 SGHAT, CDR2 FQNNGV. CDR3 length: 14 residues. The CDR3 DNA is TGTGCCAGCAGCTTAAGCCGGGCCAGCTCTGAAGCTTTCTTT. It yields the protein CASSLSRASSEAFF.

As DNA, the CDR3 is TGTGCCAGCAGCTTGGTTGGGACAGAGAACACTGAAGCTTTCTTT. Translating it yields CASSLVGTENTEAFF. The chain is built from TRBV5-6 and TRBJ1-1; 7 positions agree with TRBD1. CDR1 is SGHDT, CDR2 YYEEEE, per germline. This CDR3 has 15 residues. After removal of 0 bases from V and 1 base from J, the junction contained 3 bases not matched to a gene.

V usage is TRBV9 and J usage is TRBJ1-2; D is unresolved. The germline CDR1 and CDR2 sequences are SGDLS and YYNGEE. Trimming stripped 9 bases from V and 4 bases from J, with 7 bases between. This CDR3 is built from 10 residues. The CDR3 DNA follows: TGTGCCACCGACCCCTATGGCTACACCTTC. This encodes CATDPYGYTF.

This chain links TRBV14 with TRBJ2-1; 8 bases fit TRBD2. Germline CDR1 SGHDN, CDR2 FVKESK. This CDR3 spans 17 amino acids. The junction had 9 bases not matched to a gene; V was cut back by 2 bases and J by 3 bases. CDR3 amino acids: CASSQSGRGGSYNEQFF. The CDR3 DNA follows: TGTGCCAGCAGCCAATCCGGCCGGGGGGGGAGCTACAATGAGCAGTTCTTC.

About this clone itself: The junction departs from the called germline gene at one end, perhaps through a read error. This chain uses TRBV7-7 with TRBJ1-3; a weak D match, TRBD1 (6 bases). Germline V gene sequence: CDR1 SSHAT, CDR2 FNYEAQ (reference sequence). This CDR3 region has 15 residues. CDR3 protein: CASSPDRSSGNTIYF. As DNA, the CDR3 is TGTGCTAGCAGCCCAGACAGGAGCTCTGGAAACACCATATATTTT.

The chain uses TRBV5-1 and TRBJ1-4; a weak D match, TRBD1 (5 bases). The germline V and J ends were trimmed by 0 bases and 7 bases, with 10 bases remaining between them. The germline V gene has CDR1 SGHRS and CDR2 YFSETQ. The CDR3 is 14 residues long. CDR3 loop: CASSLGQGLEKLFF. The CDR3 coding sequence is TGCGCCAGCAGCTTGGGGCAGGGTCTTGAAAAACTGTTTTTT. The entire variable domain, with the rest obtained from reference TRBV5-1 and TRBJ1-4, is as follows: KAGVTQTPRYLIKTRGQQVTLSCSPISGHRSVSWYQQTPGQGLQFLFEYFSETQRNKGNFPGRFSGRQFSNSRSEMNVSTLELGDSALYLCASSLGQGLEKLFFGSGTQLSVL.

The table lists this clone with a count of one. J is TRBJ1-1 and V is TRBV6-5; TRBD1 matches at 10 bases. With V trimmed by 6 bases and J by 5 bases, 9 bases remained unmatched. The V gene's germline CDR1 is MNHEY and CDR2 SVGAGI. The CDR3 is 15 residues long. CDR3: CASSTRTGGKTEAFF. CDR3 nucleotide sequence: TGTGCCAGCAGCACGAGGACAGGGGGAAAGACTGAAGCTTTCTTT.

The chain employs TRBV11-2 and TRBJ2-3; TRBD2 aligns across 7 bases. Germline assignment: CDR1 SGHAT and CDR2 FQNNGV. This CDR3 spans 16 amino acids. Unmatched junction bases numbered 8, after V lost 3 bases and J lost 2 bases. DNA for the CDR3: TGTGCCAGCAGCTTCGCTGAAACTAGCGACACAGATACGCAGTATTTT. This translates into CASSFAETSDTDTQYF.

The chain employs TRBV27 and TRBJ1-6, with D possibly TRBD1 on 6 matching bases. Germline-derived CDR1 and CDR2 are MNHEY and SMNVEV (reference sequence). V was trimmed by 5 bases and J by 6 bases, leaving 17 bases between them. This CDR3 comprises 16 residues. The CDR3 sequence: CASSTGWKTLNSPLHF. The CDR3, as DNA: TGTGCCAGCAGTACAGGGTGGAAAACTCTTAATTCACCCCTCCACTTT.

The chain combines TRBV14 with TRBJ2-4, with 7 nucleotides matching TRBD2. This CDR3 region has 12 residues. Germline trimming cut 1 base from V and 9 bases from J; bases unmatched to any gene: 0. From germline, CDR1 is SGHDN and CDR2 FVKESK. In nucleotides, the CDR3 is TGTGCCAGCAGCCAAGGGACTAGCATTCAGTACTTC. Its protein product is CASSQGTSIQYF.

The rearrangement uses TRBV11-2 and TRBJ2-7; 11 nucleotides match TRBD1. V dropped 2 bases and J dropped 5; count of bases not matched to a gene: 5. The CDR3 totals 15 residues. Germline-derived CDR1 and CDR2 are SGHAT and FQNNGV. The CDR3 nucleotides read TGTGCCAGCAGCTTATACGGGACAGGGGGGGACGAGCAGTACGTC. Amino acid sequence: CASSLYGTGGDEQYV.

This clone was found a few times. This chain connects TRBV18 to TRBJ1-1; D is ambiguous. CDR3 length: 13 residues. Trimming took off 2 bases at V and 3 bases at J, with 7 bases between the two ends. Germline assignment: CDR1 KGHSH and CDR2 LQKENI. The CDR3 here is CASSPVPDTEAFF. DNA for the CDR3: TGTGCCAGCTCACCAGTCCCGGACACTGAAGCTTTCTTT.

The rearrangement joins TRBV2 to TRBJ1-2; D is ambiguous. This CDR3 region has 14 residues. Germline CDR1 reads SNHLY; CDR2 reads FYNNEI. V was shortened by 7 bases and J by 4 bases, with 16 bases between the two germline ends. The CDR3 sequence: CASTVGSTFYGYTF. The CDR3 nucleotides read TGTGCCAGCACTGTCGGATCCACTTTCTATGGCTACACCTTC.

This chain uses TRBV7-6 with TRBJ2-3; D possibly corresponds to TRBD2 (5 bases). This CDR3 spans 17 amino acids. The V end lost 5 bases, the J end lost 0 bases, and 18 bases lay between the germline ends. From germline, CDR1 is SGHVS and CDR2 FNYEAQ. In DNA form, the CDR3 reads TGTGCCAGCAGCCCCACACCCGCCCGAGGGAGCACAGATACGCAGTATTTT. Protein: CASSPTPARGSTDTQYF.

The chain recombines TRBV5-6 with TRBJ2-3; TRBD1 matches at 9 bases. CDR1 is SGHDT and CDR2 is YYEEEE in the germline V gene. Trimming cost V 2 bases and J 4 bases; bases outside gene matches: 5. This CDR3 is built from 15 residues. The CDR3 is CASSFGTGSADTQYF. The CDR3 DNA follows: TGTGCCAGCAGCTTTGGGACAGGGTCCGCAGATACGCAGTATTTT.

This chain connects TRBV11-1 to TRBJ2-1; D is uncertain. The CDR3 length is 12 residues. V lost 3 bases, J lost 3 bases, and 3 bases lay in between. From germline, CDR1 is SGHAT and CDR2 FQDESV (reference sequence). CDR3 nucleotide sequence: TGTGCCAGCAGCTTGAGCTACAATGAGCAGTTCTTC. This translates into CASSLSYNEQFF.

This clone came up a few times. The V and J genes are TRBV2 and TRBJ2-1; 9 bases fit TRBD2. The ends lost 5 bases at V and 4 bases at J; junction bases unmatched: 6. Looked up from germline, CDR1 is SNHLY and CDR2 is FYNNEI. This CDR3 spans 15 amino acids. This CDR3 reads CASSSLAGRYNEQFF. The DNA of the CDR3 is TGTGCCAGCAGTTCCCTAGCGGGGAGGTACAATGAGCAGTTCTTC.

The chain recombines TRBV18 with TRBJ2-1, with 7 positions matching TRBD1. V shed 4 bases and J 4 bases; nucleotides not matched to a gene: 10. The CDR3 sequence is 16 residues long. The germline gives CDR1 KGHSH, CDR2 LQKENI. The CDR3 loop reads CASSRFDREGYNEQFF. CDR3 bases: TGTGCCAGCTCACGTTTTGACAGGGAAGGGTACAATGAGCAGTTCTTC.

The chain recombines TRBV29-1 with TRBJ1-6; TRBD1 matches 9 bases. Looked up from germline, CDR1 is SQVTM and CDR2 is ANQGSEA. With V trimmed by 7 bases and J by 7 bases, 5 bases remained unmatched. The CDR3 consists of 13 residues. This CDR3 is CSARDRVNSPLHF. The CDR3 DNA follows: TGCAGCGCGAGGGACAGGGTCAATTCACCCCTCCACTTT.

The chain recombines TRBV5-4 with TRBJ2-1, with D uncertain. Between the trimmed V and J ends, which lost 1 base and 8 bases, there was a span of 4 bases. This CDR3 spans 11 amino acids. Germline-derived CDR1 and CDR2 are SGHNT and YYREEE (reference sequence). The CDR3 spells CASSLTDEQFF. The CDR3 nucleotides read TGTGCCAGCAGCTTGACGGATGAGCAGTTCTTC.

The chain carries TRBV19 and TRBJ1-2; 7 nucleotides match TRBD1. The CDR3 runs to 14 residues. With 3 bases clipped from V and 1 base from J, the junction kept 2 bases outside the gene matches. The V gene's germline CDR1 is LNHDA and CDR2 SQIVND (reference sequence). The CDR3 bases are TGTGCCAGTAGTATCCGACAGGGTAACTATGGCTACACCTTC. It encodes CASSIRQGNYGYTF. The whole variable domain, remainder taken from reference TRBV19 and TRBJ1-2, is DGGITQSPKYLFRKEGQNVTLSCEQNLNHDAMYWYRQDPGQGLRLIYYSQIVNDFQKGDIAEGYSVSREKKESFPLTVTSAQKNPTAFYLCASSIRQGNYGYTFGSGTRLTVV.

The rearrangement uses TRBV6-6 and TRBJ2-4; D is tentatively TRBD1 or TRBD2 (5 bases each). From germline, CDR1 is MNHNY and CDR2 SVGAGI (reference sequence). The CDR3 spans 13 residues. The germline V and J ends were trimmed by 3 bases and 3 bases, with 6 bases remaining between them. The CDR3 DNA follows: TGTGCCAGCAGTTATGGGGGCAAAAACATTCAGTACTTC. This codes for CASSYGGKNIQYF.

The chain recombines TRBV6-9 with TRBJ1-5; the match to TRBD1 covers 8 bases. This CDR3 region has 13 residues. CDR1 and CDR2 from the germline V gene are MNHGY and SVAAGI. V lost 4 bases, J lost 6 bases, and 2 bases stayed unmatched. The CDR3 DNA reads TGTGCCAGCAGTTCGGACAGGGCTCAGCCCCAGCATTTT. Translating gives CASSSDRAQPQHF.

The V and J genes are TRBV5-4 and TRBJ2-1; 10 bases align to TRBD2. The CDR3 has 15 residues. Germline V gives CDR1 SGHNT, CDR2 YYREEE (reference sequence). After removal of 4 bases from V and 5 bases from J, the junction contained 6 bases not matched to a gene. This CDR3 reads CASSLVLAGNNEQFF. CDR3 sequence (DNA): TGTGCCAGCAGCCTGGTACTAGCGGGGAACAATGAGCAGTTCTTC.

The chain is built from TRBV2 and TRBJ2-3; no clear D gene. The V and J ends lost 7 bases and 6 bases respectively, with 8 bases between them. Per the germline V gene, CDR1 is SNHLY and CDR2 is FYNNEI. The length of the CDR3 is 11 residues. This chain's CDR3 is CASMFDDTQYF. The CDR3 DNA reads TGTGCCAGCATGTTCGACGATACGCAGTATTTT.

The chain links TRBV18 to TRBJ1-1, with 7 bases matching TRBD1. The CDR3 length is 14 residues. Germline V gene data show CDR1 as KGHSH and CDR2 as LQKENI. The V and J ends lost 6 bases and 3 bases, in that order; junction bases with no gene match: 7. The CDR3 region is CASSRTQGDTEAFF. CDR3 nucleotides: TGTGCCAGCTCCCGTACCCAGGGGGACACTGAAGCTTTCTTT. Looking up the rest from reference TRBV18 and TRBJ1-1 gives the full variable domain: NAGVMQNPRHLVRRRGQEARLRCSPMKGHSHVYWYRQLPEEGLKFMVYLQKENIIDESGMPKERFSAEFPKEGPSILRIQQVVRGDSAAYFCASSRTQGDTEAFFGQGTRLTVV.

CDR3 nucleotides: TGTGCCAGCAGACACCAGGGACAGGTCTACGAGCAGTACGTC. As protein: CASRHQGQVYEQYV. The V gene is TRBV28, the J gene TRBJ2-7; 8 bases match TRBD1. Germline assignment: CDR1 MDHEN and CDR2 SYDVKM. The CDR3 has 14 amino acids. The junction had 7 bases not matched to a gene; V was cut back by 6 bases and J by 3 bases.

This chain uses TRBV28 with TRBJ1-2; TRBD1 might be the D (5 bases). V was clipped by 3 bases and J by 2 bases, with 10 bases between them. There are 14 residues in the CDR3. Germline values: CDR1 MDHEN, CDR2 SYDVKM. CDR3 nucleotides: TGTGCCAGCAGTTTCTGGCGGGGGAACTATGGCTACACCTTC. Amino acids: CASSFWRGNYGYTF.